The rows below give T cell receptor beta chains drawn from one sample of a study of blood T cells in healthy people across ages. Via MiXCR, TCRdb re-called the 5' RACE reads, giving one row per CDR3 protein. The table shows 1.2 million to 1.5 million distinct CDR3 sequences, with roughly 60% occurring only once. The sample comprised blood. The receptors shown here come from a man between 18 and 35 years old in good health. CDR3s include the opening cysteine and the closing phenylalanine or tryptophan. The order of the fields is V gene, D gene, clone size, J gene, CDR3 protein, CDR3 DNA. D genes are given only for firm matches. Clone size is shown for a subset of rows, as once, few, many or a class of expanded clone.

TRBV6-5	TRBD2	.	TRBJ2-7	CAIGDTGGRVNEQYF	TGTGCCATCGGTGATACGGGCGGGAGGGTCAACGAGCAGTACTTC
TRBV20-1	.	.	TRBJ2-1	CSARGGRGRADEQFF	TGCAGTGCTAGAGGGGGCAGGGGTCGCGCGGATGAGCAGTTCTTC
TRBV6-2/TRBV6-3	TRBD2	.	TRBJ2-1	CASSYGGLERGWNEQFF	TGTGCCAGCAGTTACGGCGGTTTAGAGCGGGGGTGGAATGAGCAGTTCTTC
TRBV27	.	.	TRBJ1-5	CASSTLGRHQPQHF	TGTGCCAGCAGTACTCTGGGGCGGCATCAGCCCCAGCATTTT
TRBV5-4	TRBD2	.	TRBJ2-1	CASTHDPSGGYNEQFF	TGTGCCAGCACCCATGATCCTAGCGGGGGTTACAATGAGCAGTTCTTC
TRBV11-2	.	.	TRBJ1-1	CASSLMSSRGPDTEAFF	TGTGCCAGCAGCTTAATGTCCTCCCGGGGCCCCGACACTGAAGCTTTCTTT
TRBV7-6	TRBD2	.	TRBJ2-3	CASSPSGSDTDTQYF	TGTGCCAGCAGCCCTAGCGGAAGCGACACAGATACGCAGTATTTT
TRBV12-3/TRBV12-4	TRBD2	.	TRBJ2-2	CASRLAGVSTGELFF	TGTGCCAGCAGACTAGCGGGAGTTAGTACCGGGGAGCTGTTTTTT
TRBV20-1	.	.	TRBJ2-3	CSAHQVDTQYF	TGCAGTGCTCATCAGGTAGATACGCAGTATTTT
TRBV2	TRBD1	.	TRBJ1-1	CASRLDRGTEAFF	TGTGCCAGCAGATTGGACAGGGGAACTGAAGCTTTCTTT
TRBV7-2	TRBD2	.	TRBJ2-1	CASSRPGLAGGRGQFF	TGTGCCAGCAGCCGGCCGGGACTAGCGGGAGGGCGTGGGCAGTTCTTC
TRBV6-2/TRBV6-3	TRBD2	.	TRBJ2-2	CASRRSGGPNTGELFF	TGTGCCAGCCGTCGGAGCGGGGGGCCCAACACCGGGGAGCTGTTTTTT
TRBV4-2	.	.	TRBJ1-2	CASSPPAGVYGYTF	TGTGCCAGCAGCCCCCCCGCAGGAGTCTATGGCTACACCTTC
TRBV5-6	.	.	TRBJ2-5	CASSSPDSQGSQYF	TGTGCCAGCAGCTCCCCGGACAGCCAGGGGTCCCAGTACTTC
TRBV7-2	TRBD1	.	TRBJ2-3	CASSFPRDRSSTDTQYF	TGTGCCAGCAGCTTCCCCCGGGACAGATCTAGCACAGATACGCAGTATTTT
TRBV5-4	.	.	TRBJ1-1	CASNGENTEAFF	TGTGCCAGCAACGGCGAGAACACTGAAGCTTTCTTT
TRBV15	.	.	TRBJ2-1	CATSRGAHNEQFF	TGTGCCACCAGCAGAGGAGCCCACAATGAGCAGTTCTTC
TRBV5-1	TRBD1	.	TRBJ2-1	CASSLYLRTGGFDEQFF	TGCGCCAGCAGCCTATACCTACGGACAGGGGGGTTCGATGAGCAGTTCTTC
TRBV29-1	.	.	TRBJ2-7	CSVEVGAGEASEQYF	TGCAGCGTTGAAGTTGGGGCAGGAGAGGCCTCAGAGCAGTACTTC
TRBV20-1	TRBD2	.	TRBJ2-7	CSAPAGGGEQYF	TGCAGTGCTCCCGCGGGGGGCGGCGAGCAGTACTTC
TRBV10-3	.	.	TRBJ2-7	CAISARPRTYEQYF	TGTGCCATCAGTGCACGGCCCAGAACCTACGAGCAGTACTTC
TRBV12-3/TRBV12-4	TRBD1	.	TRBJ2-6	CASTTTGEAGANVLTF	TGTGCCAGCACTACGACAGGGGAGGCTGGGGCCAACGTCCTGACTTTC
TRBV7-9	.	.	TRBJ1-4	CASTGGFGAEKLFF	TGTGCCAGCACCGGTGGGTTTGGGGCTGAAAAACTGTTTTTT
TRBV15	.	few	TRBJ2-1	CATSRVSDNEQFF	TGTGCCACCAGCAGAGTCTCGGACAATGAGCAGTTCTTC
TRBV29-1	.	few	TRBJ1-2	CSVNLQGGYTF	TGCAGCGTTAACCTACAGGGAGGCTACACCTTC
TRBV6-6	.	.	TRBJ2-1	CASSYSGPLDNEQFF	TGTGCCAGCAGTTACTCGGGACCCTTAGACAATGAGCAGTTCTTC